Shown below are 18 T cell receptor beta chains from a single sample sequenced in a study of a mutant IDH1 vaccine in newly diagnosed glioma. No antigen is known for these receptors. Method: immunoSEQ multiplex PCR; TCRdb's copy keeps in-frame clones and lacks some. The sample has approximately 33,000 clones, roughly four fifths seen once; the top ten hold nearly 9%. Time point in this sample: week 47, end of study. Vaccine doses each comprised 300 ug of mutant IDH1 20-mer peptide, with topical imiquimod. Here the sequenced sample was PBMCs, taken from a glioma patient whose treatment included an IDH1 peptide vaccine. These receptors came from a man in his forties or fifties with glioma.

The chain uses TRBV7-2 and TRBJ2-1, with D possibly TRBD2 on 5 matching bases. CDR1 is SGHTA and CDR2 is FQGNSA in the germline V gene. CDR3 length: 13 residues. Trimming took off 5 bases at V and 4 bases at J, with 9 bases between the two ends. In nucleotides, the CDR3 is TGTGCCAGCAGCAGCCAGCGGTACAATGAGCAGTTCTTC. Its protein is CASSSQRYNEQFF.

The V gene is TRBV6-6, the J gene TRBJ1-1, with unresolved D. Germline V gene sequence: CDR1 MNHNY, CDR2 SVGAGI (reference sequence). The CDR3 extends over 12 amino acids. The germline V and J ends were trimmed by 6 bases and 3 bases, with 8 bases remaining between them. The chain's CDR3 is CASRPDHTEAFF. The CDR3 bases are TGTGCCAGCAGACCGGACCACACTGAAGCTTTCTTT.

The gene calls are TRBV19 and TRBJ2-3; D may be TRBD2 (6 bases). The V end lost 5 bases, the J end lost 0 bases, and 9 bases lay between the germline ends. Germline-derived CDR1 and CDR2 are LNHDA and SQIVND (reference sequence). The CDR3 is 14 residues long. CDR3 amino acids: CASSPGTSTDTQYF. The CDR3, as DNA: TGTGCCAGTAGTCCCGGGACTAGCACAGATACGCAGTATTTT.

V gene TRBV7-9 combines with J gene TRBJ2-1; 12 bases are a match to TRBD2. The junction had 5 bases not matched to a gene; V was cut back by 4 bases and J by 7 bases. The CDR3 runs 15 residues. The germline V gene encodes CDR1 SEHNR and CDR2 FQNEAQ (reference sequence). CDR3 residues: CASSSLTSGRNEQFF. CDR3 nucleotides: TGTGCCAGCAGCTCTTTGACTAGCGGGAGAAATGAGCAGTTCTTC.

The rearrangement uses TRBV6-1 and TRBJ2-5; the D gene is possibly TRBD2 (6 bases). V shed 2 bases and J shed 5 bases, with 15 bases lying between them. Germline values: CDR1 MNHNS, CDR2 SASEGT. The CDR3 is 15 residues long. CDR3 sequence: CASSEMGGRAETQYF. As DNA, the CDR3 is TGTGCCAGCAGTGAAATGGGGGGACGGGCCGAGACCCAGTACTTC.

This clone was detected a few times. The rearrangement links TRBV19 to TRBJ1-4; 10 nucleotides match TRBD1. The trim removed 6 bases at V and 8 bases at J, leaving 9 bases unmatched. Germline CDR1 and CDR2: LNHDA and SQIVND (reference sequence). The CDR3 consists of 15 residues. The DNA of the CDR3 is TGTGCCAGTAGCCCTGACAGGGGGCTCCGGGAAAAACTGTTTTTT. As protein: CASSPDRGLREKLFF.

This clone was detected a few times. The gene calls are TRBV7-2 and TRBJ1-5; TRBD1 agrees at 7 bases. The CDR3 runs 16 residues. Germline V gene lookup returns CDR1 SGHTA and CDR2 FQGNSA. Trimming removed 4 bases from V and 6 bases from J; junction bases left unmatched: 12. The CDR3 spells CASSYWGRGEAQPQHF. The CDR3 bases are TGTGCCAGCAGCTACTGGGGCAGGGGGGAGGCTCAGCCCCAGCATTTT.

The J gene is TRBJ2-3, the V gene TRBV13; D unresolved. CDR1 is PRHDT, CDR2 FYEKMQ, per germline (reference sequence). This CDR3 spans 16 amino acids. V lost 0 bases and J 4 bases, leaving 14 bases between the germline ends. This chain's CDR3 is CASSLGGGSRADTQYF. CDR3 nucleotides: TGTGCCAGCAGCTTAGGCGGTGGCAGTAGGGCAGATACGCAGTATTTT.

The chain employs TRBV6-6 and TRBJ2-2; TRBD2 agrees at 7 bases. The J segment lost 2 bases and the V segment lost 10 bases, leaving 7 bases of the junction unmatched. Germline loops: CDR1 MNHNY, CDR2 SVGAGI (reference sequence). This CDR3 region has 14 residues. CDR3: CATRGGGNTGELFF. The CDR3, as DNA: TGTGCCACCCGTGGGGGGGGTAACACCGGGGAGCTGTTTTTT.

This chain joins TRBV5-1 and TRBJ2-3, with 10 bases aligning to TRBD2. This CDR3 comprises 18 residues. The V segment lost 4 bases and the J segment 3 bases; nucleotides outside the gene matches: 14. Germline loops: CDR1 SGHRS, CDR2 YFSETQ. The CDR3 is CASSLLAGVMRLTDTQYF. The CDR3 DNA is TGCGCCAGCAGCCTCCTAGCGGGAGTTATGAGGCTTACAGATACGCAGTATTTT.

CDR3 residues: CASSARTGATNEKLFF. The DNA of the CDR3 is TGTGCCAGTAGTGCCCGGACAGGGGCGACTAATGAAAAACTGTTTTTT. This chain links TRBV19 with TRBJ1-4, with 9 bases aligning to TRBD1. The CDR3 consists of 16 residues. The trim removed 5 bases at V and 2 bases at J, leaving 6 bases unmatched. Germline CDR1 and CDR2: LNHDA and SQIVND (reference sequence).

The chain carries TRBV4-1 and TRBJ2-5, with 12 positions matching TRBD1. V lost 1 base, J lost 5 bases, and 8 bases stayed unmatched. Germline-derived CDR1 and CDR2 are MGHRA and YSYEKL. The length of the CDR3 is 17 residues. The CDR3 loop is CASSQGDRGRGGETQYF. The DNA for the CDR3 is TGCGCCAGCAGCCAAGGGGACAGGGGGCGCGGGGGCGAGACCCAGTACTTC.

The chain combines TRBV6-5 with TRBJ1-2; D may be TRBD1 (6 bases). The CDR3 is 13 residues long. Trimming removed 6 bases from V and 8 bases from J, with 16 bases in between. CDR1 and CDR2 from the germline V gene are MNHEY and SVGAGI. The CDR3 region is CASRANREQGYTF. DNA for the CDR3: TGTGCCAGCAGGGCGAACAGGGAGCAAGGCTACACCTTC.

The chain couples TRBV5-3 to TRBJ2-3; D is unclear. TRBV5-3 is an ORF, with its function uncertain. The CDR3 is made up of 18 amino acids. Trimming took off 0 bases at V and 6 bases at J, with 23 bases between the two ends. For the CDR3, the DNA is TGTGCCAGAAGCTTGGGGGTAAGGGTACGTATACGGTGGGATACGCAGTATTTT. It codes for CARSLGVRVRIRWDTQYF.

This clone was counted between two and nine times. The chain couples TRBV4-1 to TRBJ1-5; TRBD1 matches 8 bases. V was pared by 5 bases and J by 5 bases, with 11 bases of the junction left unmatched. The CDR3 sequence is 16 residues long. Germline CDR1 is MGHRA and CDR2 is YSYEKL. The CDR3 protein is CASSTYSGTGDQPQHF. CDR3 coding DNA: TGCGCCAGCAGCACCTATTCCGGGACAGGAGATCAGCCCCAGCATTTT.

This chain joins TRBV4-2 and TRBJ1-4; 9 nucleotides align to TRBD1. The CDR3 spans 13 residues. With V trimmed by 5 bases and J by 8 bases, 3 bases remained unmatched. Germline V gives CDR1 LGHNA, CDR2 YNFKEQ. The CDR3 reads CASSVGTGEKLFF. As DNA, the CDR3 is TGTGCCAGCAGCGTTGGGACAGGGGAAAAACTGTTTTTT.

The chain uses TRBV7-6 and TRBJ2-4; D might be TRBD1 (6 bases). The germline V and J ends were trimmed by 6 bases and 1 base, with 13 bases remaining between them. The CDR3 spans 15 residues. Germline V gene sequence: CDR1 SGHVS, CDR2 FNYEAQ. CDR3: CASSAGVGAKNIQYF. CDR3 DNA: TGTGCCAGCAGTGCAGGGGTGGGGGCCAAAAACATTCAGTACTTC.

The chain uses TRBV4-2 and TRBJ2-1; the D gene is possibly TRBD2 (7 bases). The CDR3 has 17 amino acids. In germline, CDR1 is LGHNA, CDR2 YNFKEQ. V was pared by 6 bases and J by 6 bases, with 24 bases between. CDR3 DNA sequence: TGTGCCAGCAGGCCTACCCTTGGGGGAGGGGGTAGCAATGAGCAGTTCTTC. Protein: CASRPTLGGGGSNEQFF.